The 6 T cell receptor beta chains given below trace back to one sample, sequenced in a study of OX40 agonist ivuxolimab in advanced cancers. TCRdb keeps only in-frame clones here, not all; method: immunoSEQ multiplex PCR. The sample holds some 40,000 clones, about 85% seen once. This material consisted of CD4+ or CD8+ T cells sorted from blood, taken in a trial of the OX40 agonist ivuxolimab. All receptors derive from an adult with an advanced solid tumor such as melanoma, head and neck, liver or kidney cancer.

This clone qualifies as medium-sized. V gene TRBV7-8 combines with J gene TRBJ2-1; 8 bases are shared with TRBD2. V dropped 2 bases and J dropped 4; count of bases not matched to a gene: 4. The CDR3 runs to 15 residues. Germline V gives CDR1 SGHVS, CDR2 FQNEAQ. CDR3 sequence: CASSLSGGAYNEQFF. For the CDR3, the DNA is TGTGCCAGCAGCTTATCCGGGGGGGCTTACAATGAGCAGTTCTTC.

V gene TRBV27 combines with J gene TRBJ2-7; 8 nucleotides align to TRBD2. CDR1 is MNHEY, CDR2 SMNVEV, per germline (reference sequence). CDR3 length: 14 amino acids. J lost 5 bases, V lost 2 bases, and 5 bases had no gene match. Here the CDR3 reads CASSLRGGLHEQYF. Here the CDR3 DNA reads TGTGCCAGCAGTTTACGCGGGGGGCTCCACGAGCAGTACTTC.

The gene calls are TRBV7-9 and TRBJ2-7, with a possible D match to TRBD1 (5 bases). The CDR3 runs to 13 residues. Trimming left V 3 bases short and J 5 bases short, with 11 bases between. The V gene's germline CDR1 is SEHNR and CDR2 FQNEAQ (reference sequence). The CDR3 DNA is TGTGCCAGCAGCTTGCCCCAGGGTAACGAGCAGTACTTC. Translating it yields CASSLPQGNEQYF.

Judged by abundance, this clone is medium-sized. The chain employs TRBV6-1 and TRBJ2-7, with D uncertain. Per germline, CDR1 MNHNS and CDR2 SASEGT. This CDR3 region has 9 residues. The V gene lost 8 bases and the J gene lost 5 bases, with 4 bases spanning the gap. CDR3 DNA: TGTGCCAGCGACCACGAGCAGTACTTC. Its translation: CASDHEQYF.

As DNA, the CDR3 is TGTGCCAGTACTCGTCTAGTGTGGGCAGCCACGAGTGGCAATGAGCAGTTCTTC. Encoded protein: CASTRLVWAATSGNEQFF. This sequence joins TRBV7-2 and TRBJ2-1; D not resolved. Between the trimmed V and J ends, which lost 9 bases and 6 bases, there was a span of 30 bases. Germline V gene lookup returns CDR1 SGHTA and CDR2 FQGNSA. The CDR3 is 18 amino acids.

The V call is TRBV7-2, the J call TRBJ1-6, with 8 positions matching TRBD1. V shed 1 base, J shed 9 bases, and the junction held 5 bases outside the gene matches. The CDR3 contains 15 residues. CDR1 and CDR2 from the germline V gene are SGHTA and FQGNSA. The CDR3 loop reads CASSLGRDRTSPLHF. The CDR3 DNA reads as TGTGCCAGCAGCTTAGGGCGGGACAGGACTTCACCCCTCCACTTT.